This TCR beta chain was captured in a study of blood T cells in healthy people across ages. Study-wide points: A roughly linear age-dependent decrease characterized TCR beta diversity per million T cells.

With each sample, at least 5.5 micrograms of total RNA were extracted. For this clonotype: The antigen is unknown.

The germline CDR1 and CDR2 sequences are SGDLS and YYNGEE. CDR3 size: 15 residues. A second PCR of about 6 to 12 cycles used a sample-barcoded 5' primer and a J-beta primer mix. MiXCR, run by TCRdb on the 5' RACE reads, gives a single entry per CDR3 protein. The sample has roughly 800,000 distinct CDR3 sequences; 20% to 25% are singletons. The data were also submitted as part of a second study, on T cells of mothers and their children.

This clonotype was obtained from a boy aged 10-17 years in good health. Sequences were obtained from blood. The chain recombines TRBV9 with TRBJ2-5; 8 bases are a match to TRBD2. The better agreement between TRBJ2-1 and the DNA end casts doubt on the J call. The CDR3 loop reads CASSVGIAGSDEQFF. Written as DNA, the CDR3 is TGTGCCAGCAGCGTAGGAATAGCGGGGTCCGATGAGCAGTTCTTC.